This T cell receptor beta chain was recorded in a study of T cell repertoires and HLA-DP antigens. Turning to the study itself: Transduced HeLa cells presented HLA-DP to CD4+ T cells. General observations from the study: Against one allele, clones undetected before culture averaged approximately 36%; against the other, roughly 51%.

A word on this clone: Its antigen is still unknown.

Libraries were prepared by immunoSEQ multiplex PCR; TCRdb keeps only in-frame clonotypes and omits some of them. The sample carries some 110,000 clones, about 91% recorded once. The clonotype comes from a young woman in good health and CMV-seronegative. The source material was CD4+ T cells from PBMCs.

The CDR3 here is CASSLGQGGMNTEAFF. CDR3 DNA sequence: TGCGCCAGCAGCCTTGGACAGGGGGGCATGAACACTGAAGCTTTCTTT. J is TRBJ1-1 and V is TRBV4-1, with 10 bases identical to TRBD1. Trimming removed 4 bases from V and 0 bases from J; junction bases left unmatched: 5. The CDR3 has 16 amino acids. Germline values: CDR1 MGHRA, CDR2 YSYEKL.